The 16 T cell receptor beta chains listed next were all sequenced from one sample in a study of shared clonotypes between healthy human individuals (dated by TCRdb to 2020 to 2022). To prepare the library, the immunoSEQ multiplex PCR assay was applied. TCRdb stores this immuneACCESS table with in-frame sequences only. Part of the clones is absent; in the studies checked, under half of the shortfall reflects unresolved V genes, and no reason is known for the rest. The sample data list 2.3 million or so clones, and 85% to 95% of these were observed just once. 0.39% of the sample is held by the ten biggest clonotypes. The material sequenced was naive CD4+ T cells from PBMCs. The meaning of the sample's cell subset or site label: CD45RA+ positively selected. These receptors were taken from a man aged 18 to 29 in good health. Some clones in this sample may be carry-over from other donors' samples.

The rearrangement uses TRBV4-1 and TRBJ2-1; D is possibly TRBD2 (6 bases). CDR3 length equals 17 residues. Trimming took 4 bases from V and 6 from J, leaving 22 bases between them. Germline CDR1 MGHRA, CDR2 YSYEKL. The CDR3 sequence: CASSPIVGGINFNEQFF. CDR3 sequence (DNA): TGCGCCAGCAGCCCGATCGTTGGCGGGATTAATTTCAATGAGCAGTTCTTC.

The DNA of the CDR3 is TGTGCCAGCAGCTTAAGGGACAGAGTTTCGAACACCGGGGAGCTGTTTTTT. The encoded protein is CASSLRDRVSNTGELFF. The V call is TRBV7-9, the J call TRBJ2-2; 7 bases are shared with TRBD1. The CDR3 is 17 amino acids. J gave up 0 bases and V 2 bases, and 6 bases lay outside the gene matches. The V gene's germline CDR1 is SEHNR and CDR2 FQNEAQ (reference sequence).

This chain joins TRBV10-3 and TRBJ2-4; a possible D gene is TRBD2 (5 bases). V was shortened by 3 bases and J by 7 bases, with 10 bases between the two germline ends. Germline V gene sequence: CDR1 ENHRY, CDR2 SYGVKD. The CDR3 consists of 13 residues. The chain's CDR3 is CAISESDYNIQYF. For the CDR3, the DNA is TGTGCCATCAGTGAAAGCGACTACAACATTCAGTACTTC.

The gene calls are TRBV2 and TRBJ2-2, with no clear D. The length of the CDR3 is 15 residues. Trimming took 6 bases from V and 0 from J, leaving 11 bases between them. Looked up from germline, CDR1 is SNHLY and CDR2 is FYNNEI. The CDR3 loop is CASRHPRANTGELFF. DNA of the CDR3: TGTGCCAGCAGACACCCTAGGGCGAACACCGGGGAGCTGTTTTTT.

V gene TRBV2 combines with J gene TRBJ1-1; no clear D. V dropped 4 bases and J dropped 4 bases, with 16 bases sitting between them. This CDR3 has 15 residues. From germline, CDR1 is SNHLY and CDR2 FYNNEI. CDR3: CASSGYDRGGTEAFF. In nucleotides, the CDR3 is TGTGCCAGCAGTGGATATGACCGGGGAGGCACTGAAGCTTTCTTT. The full variable domain, in which reference TRBV2 and TRBJ1-1 provide the parts outside the CDR3, is EPEVTQTPSHQVTQMGQEVILRCVPISNHLYFYWYRQILGQKVEFLVSFYNNEISEKSEIFDDQFSVERPDGSNFTLKIRSTKLEDSAMYFCASSGYDRGGTEAFFGQGTRLTVV.

The rearrangement joins TRBV9 to TRBJ2-2; 8 bases are shared with TRBD1. Germline CDR1 and CDR2: SGDLS and YYNGEE. V lost 1 base to trimming and J lost 4 bases; unmatched junction nucleotides: 6. This CDR3 region has 16 residues. The CDR3 spells CASSVRSQGATGELFF. The CDR3 DNA sequence: TGTGCCAGCAGCGTAAGAAGCCAGGGGGCCACCGGGGAGCTGTTTTTT.

The chain joins TRBV4-2 to TRBJ1-3; perhaps TRBD1 as D (6 bases). The V gene lost 1 base and the J gene lost 0 bases, with 10 bases spanning the gap. The CDR3 contains 16 residues. Germline V gives CDR1 LGHNA, CDR2 YNFKEQ. The CDR3, as DNA: TGTGCCAGCAGCCAAGTGAAGGGGGACTCTGGAAACACCATATATTTT. This translates into CASSQVKGDSGNTIYF.

The CDR3 coding sequence is TGTGCCAGCAGTGCTCCCCTAGCGTGGGGCAGTGGCTACACCTTC. It is translated as CASSAPLAWGSGYTF. The rearrangement uses TRBV25-1 and TRBJ1-2; maybe TRBD1 (5 bases). Trimming pared 4 bases from V and 7 bases from J, leaving 19 bases between. The V gene's germline CDR1 is MGHDK and CDR2 SYGVNS. There are 15 residues in the CDR3.

This clone was picked up one time. This chain uses TRBV28 with TRBJ1-4; 7 bases are a match to TRBD1. Germline lookup yields CDR1 MDHEN and CDR2 SYDVKM. V trimming: 7 bases; J trimming: 4 bases; junction bases outside the gene matches: 9. The CDR3 consists of 15 residues. The CDR3 here is CASTFGQAINEKLFF. The CDR3 DNA reads TGTGCCAGCACTTTTGGACAGGCTATTAATGAAAAACTGTTTTTT.

The chain employs TRBV4-3 and TRBJ1-2; D call uncertain. V was cut by 1 base and J by 4 bases, with 16 bases left in between. The CDR3 sequence is 16 residues long. CDR1 and CDR2 (germline): LGHNA, YSLEER. In nucleotides, the CDR3 is TGCGCCAGCAGCCAAGGGCGAGTGGCGACTACCTATGGCTACACCTTC. Amino acid sequence: CASSQGRVATTYGYTF.

This chain links TRBV4-2 with TRBJ1-2, with D maybe TRBD1 (6 bases). Trimming pared 1 base from V and 8 bases from J, leaving 11 bases between. CDR3 size: 13 residues. Germline V gives CDR1 LGHNA, CDR2 YNFKEQ. This CDR3 is CASSQAGASGYTF. DNA of the CDR3: TGTGCCAGCAGCCAAGCAGGGGCGAGCGGCTACACCTTC.

Comment on this clone: The sample contains more than one DNA sequence encoding this CDR3. The V and J genes are TRBV9 and TRBJ2-1; the match to TRBD2 covers 12 bases. V lost 0 bases to trimming and J lost 5 bases; unmatched junction nucleotides: 3. The V gene's germline CDR1 is SGDLS and CDR2 YYNGEE. The CDR3 is 16 amino acids. The CDR3 DNA follows: TGTGCCAGCAGCGTAGGGCTAGCGGGAGGGGACAATGAGCAGTTCTTC. This sequence encodes CASSVGLAGGDNEQFF.

A word on this clone: Distinct nucleotide sequences in the sample also encode this CDR3. The rearrangement uses TRBV6-6 and TRBJ1-1; D is undetermined. Germline CDR1 and CDR2: MNHNY and SVGAGI (reference sequence). The CDR3 loop spans 13 amino acids. Trimming took off 0 bases at V and 5 bases at J, with 7 bases between the two ends. CDR3 loop: CASSYSTGTEAFF. The CDR3 DNA reads as TGTGCCAGCAGTTACTCGACCGGGACTGAAGCTTTCTTT.

The V and J genes are TRBV7-3 and TRBJ1-3; possibly TRBD1 for D (6 bases). Germline V gene data show CDR1 as SGHTA and CDR2 as FQGTGA. V was clipped by 5 bases and J by 0 bases, with 14 bases between them. CDR3 length: 16 amino acids. CDR3 sequence reads: CASSPGQRNSGNTIYF. The CDR3 coding sequence is TGTGCCAGCAGCCCAGGACAGAGGAACTCTGGAAACACCATATATTTT.

The chain combines TRBV28 with TRBJ2-7; 7 nucleotides line up with TRBD1. The germline CDR1 and CDR2 sequences are MDHEN and SYDVKM. V dropped 4 bases and J dropped 0; count of bases not matched to a gene: 6. The CDR3 runs to 15 residues. For the CDR3, the DNA is TGTGCCAGCAGTTCACCGGGACAGAGCTCCTACGAGCAGTACTTC. Amino acid sequence: CASSSPGQSSYEQYF.

The rearrangement uses TRBV7-2 and TRBJ1-1; possibly TRBD1 for D (5 bases). This CDR3 is 14 amino acids long. Trimming took 3 bases from V and 7 from J, leaving 15 bases between them. Germline lookup yields CDR1 SGHTA and CDR2 FQGNSA. The CDR3 sequence is CASSFGTPKSEAFF. The CDR3 nucleotides are TGTGCCAGCAGCTTCGGGACCCCAAAGAGTGAAGCTTTCTTT.